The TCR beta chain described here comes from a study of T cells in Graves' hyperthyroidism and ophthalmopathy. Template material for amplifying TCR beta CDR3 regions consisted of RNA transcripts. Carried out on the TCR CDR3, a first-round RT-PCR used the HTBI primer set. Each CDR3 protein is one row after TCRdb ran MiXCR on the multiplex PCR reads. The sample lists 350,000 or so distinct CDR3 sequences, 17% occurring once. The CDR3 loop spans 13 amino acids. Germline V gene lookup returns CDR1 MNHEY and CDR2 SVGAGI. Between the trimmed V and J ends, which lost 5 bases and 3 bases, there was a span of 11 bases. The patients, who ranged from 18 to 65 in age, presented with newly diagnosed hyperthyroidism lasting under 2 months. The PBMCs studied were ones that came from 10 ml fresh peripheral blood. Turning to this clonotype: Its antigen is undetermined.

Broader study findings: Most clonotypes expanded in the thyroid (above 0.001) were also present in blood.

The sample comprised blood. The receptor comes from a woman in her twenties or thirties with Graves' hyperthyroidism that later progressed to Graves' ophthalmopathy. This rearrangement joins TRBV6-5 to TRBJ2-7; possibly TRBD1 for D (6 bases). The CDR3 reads CASSHRDGYEQYF. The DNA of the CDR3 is TGTGCCAGCAGTCACAGGGACGGCTACGAGCAGTACTTC.